This T cell receptor beta chain emerged from a study of blood T cells in healthy people across ages. The people who gave samples were healthy Caucasians from Russia, aged about 6 to 95. The use of a sample-barcoded 5' primer and a J-beta primer mix characterized a second PCR of roughly 6 to 11 cycles. TCRdb re-called the 5' RACE reads through MiXCR, storing one row per CDR3 protein. The data hold 750,000 to 1,000,000 distinct CDR3 sequences, with 25% to 30% observed a single time. Overall study findings and caveats: There were more naive CD4+ cells and higher diversity in long-lived donors than in aged donors.

Concerning this clonotype: What it recognizes is unknown.

The CDR3 extends over 15 amino acids. J lost 3 bases, V lost 6 bases, and 8 bases had no gene match. The same data also went into a second study, on T cells of mothers and their children.

This sequence originates from a woman aged 40 to 50 in good health. Sequencing input: blood. This chain joins TRBV12-3 or TRBV12-4 and TRBJ2-3; 8 bases fit TRBD2. The CDR3 bases are TGTGCCAGCAGCCGGGGACTAGGGGAGACAGATACGCAGTATTTT. Protein product: CASSRGLGETDTQYF.